The clone carrying this T cell receptor (beta chain) was picked up many times. The source of the sample is a study of blood T cell repertoires in COVID-19. Study-level background: Samples taken during acute and convalescent COVID-19 were collected in the United States, Italy and Spain. The cDNA or gDNA used as material had been derived from T cells, B-cell-depleted T cells, or PBMCs.

As originally analysed: Reference gene primer amplification gave nucleated cell count estimates. Repertoires were generated with immunoSEQ multiplex PCR, while TCRdb's copy carries only in-frame clones and drops some. The V and J calls and clone size are taken from that table; D and trimming were inferred from the DNA. Of about 210,000 clones in the sample, 83% were seen once. The V gene's germline CDR1 is ENHRY and CDR2 SYGVKD. Trimming shortened V by 9 bases and J by 6 bases, and 8 bases separated the two germline ends. This CDR3 is 11 amino acids long. This receptor was obtained from a woman aged 40 to 50 with active or convalescent COVID-19. The specimen was peripheral blood. V gene TRBV10-3 combines with J gene TRBJ2-2, with D perhaps TRBD2 (6 bases). Here the CDR3 DNA reads TGTGCCATAGGGGAGGCCGGGGAGCTGTTTTTT. Translated, it gives CAIGEAGELFF.